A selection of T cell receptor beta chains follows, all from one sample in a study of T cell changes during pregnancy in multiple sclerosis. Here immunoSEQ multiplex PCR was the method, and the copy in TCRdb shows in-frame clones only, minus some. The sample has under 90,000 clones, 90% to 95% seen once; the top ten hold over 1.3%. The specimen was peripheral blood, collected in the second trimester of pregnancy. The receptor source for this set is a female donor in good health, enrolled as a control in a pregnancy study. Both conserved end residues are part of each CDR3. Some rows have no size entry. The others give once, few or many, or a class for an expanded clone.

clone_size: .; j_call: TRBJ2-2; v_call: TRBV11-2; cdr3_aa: CASSSLGDTGELFF
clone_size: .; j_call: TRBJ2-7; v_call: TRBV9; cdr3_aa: CASSRDRGPGEQYF
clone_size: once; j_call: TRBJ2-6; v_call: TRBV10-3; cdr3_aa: CATQEPGSGANVLTF
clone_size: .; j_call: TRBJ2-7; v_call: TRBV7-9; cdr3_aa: CASSLATDPYEQYF
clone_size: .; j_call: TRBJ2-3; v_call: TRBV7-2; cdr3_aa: CASSVAGRSTDTQYF
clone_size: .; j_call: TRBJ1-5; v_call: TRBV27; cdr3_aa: CASSLTGGLGNQPQHF
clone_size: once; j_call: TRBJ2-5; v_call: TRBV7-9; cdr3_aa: CASRNQRGQETQYF
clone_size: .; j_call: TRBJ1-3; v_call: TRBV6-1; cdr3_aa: CASSEGGVYTIYF
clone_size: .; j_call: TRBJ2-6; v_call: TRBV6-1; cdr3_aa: CASSEILRGSGANVLTF
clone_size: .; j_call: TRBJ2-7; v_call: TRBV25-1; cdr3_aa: CASRGTGPAGGLVYEQYF
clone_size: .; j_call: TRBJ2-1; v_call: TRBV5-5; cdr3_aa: CASSRDRWNEQFF
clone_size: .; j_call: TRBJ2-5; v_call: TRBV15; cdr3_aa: CATSRAGQGETQYF
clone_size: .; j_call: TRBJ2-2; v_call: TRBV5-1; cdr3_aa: CASTPALAGAGTGELFF
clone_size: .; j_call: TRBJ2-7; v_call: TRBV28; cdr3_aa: CASSFWTSGSTYEQYF
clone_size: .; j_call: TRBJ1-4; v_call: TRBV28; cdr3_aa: CASSFGTATNEKLFF
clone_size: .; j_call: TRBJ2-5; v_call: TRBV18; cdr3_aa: CASSPSPSGTQYF
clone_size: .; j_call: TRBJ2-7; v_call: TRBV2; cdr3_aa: CASSLGQGHYEQYF
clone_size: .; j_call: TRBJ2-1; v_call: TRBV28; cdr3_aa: CASRSGGPSYNEQFF
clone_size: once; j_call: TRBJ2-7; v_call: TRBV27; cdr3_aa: CASSWRERVYEQYF
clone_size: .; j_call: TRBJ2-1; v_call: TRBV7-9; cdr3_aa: CASSRDRGNEQFF
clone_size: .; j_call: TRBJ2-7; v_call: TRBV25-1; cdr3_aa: CASSGLKEKYEQYF
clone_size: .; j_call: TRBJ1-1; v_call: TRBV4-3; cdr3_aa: CASSPRAGVSTEAFF
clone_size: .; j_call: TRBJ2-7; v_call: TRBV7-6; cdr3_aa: CASSLGGRWEGDEQYF
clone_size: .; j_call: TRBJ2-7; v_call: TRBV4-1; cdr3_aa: CASSPTLAGAYEQYF
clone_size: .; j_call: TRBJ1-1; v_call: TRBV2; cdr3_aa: CASTNTEAFF
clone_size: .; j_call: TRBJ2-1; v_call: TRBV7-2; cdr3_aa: CATTGDSPYNEQFF
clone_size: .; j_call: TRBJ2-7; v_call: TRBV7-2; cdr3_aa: CASSLPTGWYEQYF
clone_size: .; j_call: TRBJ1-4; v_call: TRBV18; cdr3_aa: CASSPDRWTNEKLFF
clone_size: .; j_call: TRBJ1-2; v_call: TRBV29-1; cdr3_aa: CSVVETKKGYGYTF
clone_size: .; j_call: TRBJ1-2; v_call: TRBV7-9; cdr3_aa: CASSLYRAGYTF
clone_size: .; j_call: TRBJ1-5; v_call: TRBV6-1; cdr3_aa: CASREQGSQPQHF
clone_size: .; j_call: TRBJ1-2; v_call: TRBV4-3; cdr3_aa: CASSQDRGSPYGGYTF
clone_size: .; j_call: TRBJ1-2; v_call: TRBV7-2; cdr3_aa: CASTFGGSGRYGYTF
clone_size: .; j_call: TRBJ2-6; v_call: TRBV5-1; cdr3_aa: CASSALDSGRAGANVLTF
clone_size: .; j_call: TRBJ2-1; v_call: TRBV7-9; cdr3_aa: CASSPSAGRNEQFF
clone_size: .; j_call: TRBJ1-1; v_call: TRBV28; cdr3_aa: CASSLYGGRTEAFF
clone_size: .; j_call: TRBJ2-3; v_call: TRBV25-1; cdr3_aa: CASSESSGRASQYF
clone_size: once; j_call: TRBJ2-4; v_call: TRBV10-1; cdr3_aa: CASSEGLAGAYIQYF
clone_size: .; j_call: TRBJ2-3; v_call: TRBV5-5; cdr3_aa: CASSGSGRPSTDTQYF
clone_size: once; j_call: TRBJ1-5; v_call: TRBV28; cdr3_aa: CASSSTVSNQPQHF
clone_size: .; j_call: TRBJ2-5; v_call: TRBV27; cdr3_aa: CASSSRLRQETQYF
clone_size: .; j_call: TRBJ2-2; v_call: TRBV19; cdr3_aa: CASRGLAENTGELFF
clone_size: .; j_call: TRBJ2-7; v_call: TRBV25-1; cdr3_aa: CASSETARTGTSYEQYF
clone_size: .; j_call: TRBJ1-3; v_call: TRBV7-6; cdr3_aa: CASSSTGGFGNTIYF
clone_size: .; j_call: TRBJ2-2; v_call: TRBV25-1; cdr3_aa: CASTPDRDTGELFF
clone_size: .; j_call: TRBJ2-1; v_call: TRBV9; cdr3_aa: CASSVGTGGGYEQFF
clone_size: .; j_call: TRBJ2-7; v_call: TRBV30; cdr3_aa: CAWSRDRDYEQYF
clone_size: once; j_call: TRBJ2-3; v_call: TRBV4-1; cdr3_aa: CASSQVGLALDTQYF
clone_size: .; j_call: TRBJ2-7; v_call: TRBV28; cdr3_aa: CASTPGESYEQYF
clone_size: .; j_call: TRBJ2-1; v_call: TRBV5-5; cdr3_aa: CASSSPGLGKNEQFF
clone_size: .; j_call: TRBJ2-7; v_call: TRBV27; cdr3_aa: CASSLVGGGEQYF
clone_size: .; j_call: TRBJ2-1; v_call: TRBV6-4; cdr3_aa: CASSLTSGENNEQFF
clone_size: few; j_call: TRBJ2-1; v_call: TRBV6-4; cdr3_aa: CASSEETGGLNEQFF
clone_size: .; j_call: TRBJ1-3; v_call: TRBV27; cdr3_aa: CASSGTGALSGNTIYF
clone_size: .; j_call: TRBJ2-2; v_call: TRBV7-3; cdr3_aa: CASSSANTGELFF
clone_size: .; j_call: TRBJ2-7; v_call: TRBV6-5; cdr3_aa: CASSHPGQGSYEQYF
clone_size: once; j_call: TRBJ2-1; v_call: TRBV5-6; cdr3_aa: CASSLSGYDEQFF
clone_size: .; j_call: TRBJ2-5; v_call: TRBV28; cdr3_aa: CASSFGGAETQYF
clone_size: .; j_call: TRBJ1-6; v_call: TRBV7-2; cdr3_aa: CASSLGSGSRNSPLHF